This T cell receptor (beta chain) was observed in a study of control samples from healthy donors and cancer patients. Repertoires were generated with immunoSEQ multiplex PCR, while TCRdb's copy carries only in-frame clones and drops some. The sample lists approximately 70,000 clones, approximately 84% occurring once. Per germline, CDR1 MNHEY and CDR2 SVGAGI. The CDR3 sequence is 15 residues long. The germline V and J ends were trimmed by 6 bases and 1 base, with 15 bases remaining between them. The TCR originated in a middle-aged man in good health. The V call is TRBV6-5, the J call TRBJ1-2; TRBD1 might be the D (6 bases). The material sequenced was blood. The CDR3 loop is CASRDPQQGNYGYTF. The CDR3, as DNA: TGTGCCAGCAGGGACCCCCAACAGGGTAACTATGGCTACACCTTC.